This T cell receptor (beta chain) derives from a study of control samples from healthy donors and cancer patients. Germline CDR1 is MNHNY and CDR2 is SVGAGI (reference sequence). The CDR3 length is 14 residues. V dropped 7 bases and J dropped 6; count of bases not matched to a gene: 12. Measured with immunoSEQ multiplex PCR; TCRdb has only the in-frame clones, and not every one. The sample contains 98,000 or so clones, approximately 82% of which appear only once. The chain couples TRBV6-6 to TRBJ2-7; 7 bases agree with TRBD2. The sample consisted of blood. This clonotype originated in a man between 60 and 75 years old in good health. CDR3 amino acids: CASTARGPGGEQYF. CDR3 DNA: TGTGCCAGCACCGCCCGAGGGCCGGGAGGCGAGCAGTACTTC.